This T cell receptor (beta chain) originates from a study of blood T cell repertoires in COVID-19. Study in general: The United States, Italy and Spain supplied acute and convalescent COVID-19 samples.

All recovered Cohort 3 donors got two negative PCRs, got clearance, or saw symptom resolution. CDR1 and CDR2 from the germline V gene are SNHLY and FYNNEI. The CDR3 loop spans 15 amino acids. Unmatched junction bases numbered 10, after V lost 6 bases and J lost 6 bases. Under the authors' procedure: Reference gene primer amplification in the assay estimated nucleated cell counts. Produced via immunoSEQ multiplex PCR; TCRdb's table is partial and in-frame only. D and trimming were read from the DNA, whereas the V and J calls and clone size are those reported in that table. The sample shows about 370,000 clones, under 90% of them seen only once.

The rearrangement joins TRBV2 to TRBJ1-2, with 10 positions matching TRBD1. This receptor was taken from a woman aged 25 to 39 who had recovered from COVID-19. Sample: PBMCs or T cells enriched from blood (not recorded which). The CDR3 sequence is CASRPSKGTGDGYTF. Here the CDR3 DNA reads TGTGCCAGCAGACCCTCGAAGGGGACAGGGGATGGCTACACCTTC.